This TCR beta chain derives from a study of blood T cell repertoires in COVID-19. Study in general: The United States, Italy and Spain were the sources of the acute and convalescent COVID-19 samples. Nucleic acid was either cDNA or gDNA, and it came from T cells, B-cell-depleted T cells, or PBMCs.

This clone came up once. The study recruited people aged roughly 18 to 100 years across around 23 US areas. Participants' own reports of clinical history determined their cohort assignment. Only in-frame clones appear in the TCRdb table, and some are missing; sequencing was by immunoSEQ multiplex PCR. Here the sample spans about 310,000 clones, around 90% being singletons. J gave up 0 bases and V 3 bases, and 14 bases lay outside the gene matches. The CDR3 consists of 19 residues. Germline assignment: CDR1 MGHRA and CDR2 YSYEKL. The sample comprised PBMCs or T cells enriched from blood (not recorded which). The chain combines TRBV4-1 with TRBJ1-2, with TRBD1 matching 9 bases. The source of this sequence is a man aged 55-75 years who had recovered from COVID-19. CDR3 coding DNA: TGCGCCAGCAGCCATCCTCGGACAGGGGCGGCATTATCTAACTATGGCTACACCTTC. Its translation: CASSHPRTGAALSNYGYTF.